One sample yielded the 25 T cell receptor beta chains listed below, sequenced in a study of beta chain features in type 1 diabetes. Sequenced material consisted of expressed TCRB transcripts (all of the isolated RNA was reverse transcribed). TCRdb keeps only in-frame clones here, not all; method: immunoSEQ multiplex PCR. The table lists around 340,000 clones, roughly 8% of them singletons. Source material: central memory CD4+ T cells from blood. These receptor sequences come from a young woman in good health.

There are a few counts of this clone. DNA of the CDR3: TGTGCCAGCAGCTCGCTCTGGACGGGGGTCAACAATGAGCAGTTCTTC. This encodes CASSSLWTGVNNEQFF. The chain links TRBV7-9 to TRBJ2-1; tentative D call: TRBD2 (6 bases). The CDR3 runs 16 residues. The ends were cut back, 4 bases at V and 5 bases at J, with 18 bases in the middle. Per germline, CDR1 SEHNR and CDR2 FQNEAQ (reference sequence). Full variable domain (outside the CDR3, taken from reference TRBV7-9 and TRBJ2-1): DTGVSQNPRHKITKRGQNVTFRCDPISEHNRLYWYRQTLGQGPEFLTYFQNEAQLEKSRLLSDRFSAERPKGSFSTLEIQRTEQGDSAMYLCASSSLWTGVNNEQFFGPGTRLTVL.

The rearrangement links TRBV4-1 to TRBJ2-2, with 9 positions matching TRBD1. The trim removed 3 bases at V and 3 bases at J, leaving 17 bases unmatched. Looked up from germline, CDR1 is MGHRA and CDR2 is YSYEKL. The length of the CDR3 is 20 residues. CDR3 coding DNA: TGCGCCAGCAGCCACTTCTTCCCTACCGCGAGGACAGGGGACACCGGGGAGCTGTTTTTT. Translation: CASSHFFPTARTGDTGELFF.

This clone was picked up a small number of times. The chain combines TRBV28 with TRBJ2-1, with D tentatively TRBD1 or TRBD2 (5 bases each). Germline values: CDR1 MDHEN, CDR2 SYDVKM. Trimming pared 7 bases from V and 6 bases from J, leaving 10 bases between. The CDR3 extends over 12 amino acids. This chain's CDR3 is CASTRGRNEQFF. The CDR3, as DNA: TGTGCCAGCACCCGGGGCCGCAATGAGCAGTTCTTC.

The J gene is TRBJ1-1, the V gene TRBV18; tentatively, D is TRBD1 (5 bases). Germline V gene lookup returns CDR1 KGHSH and CDR2 LQKENI. The CDR3 consists of 13 residues. V was trimmed by 4 bases and J by 0 bases, leaving 6 bases between them. This CDR3 reads CASSRDLNTEAFF. CDR3 in DNA: TGTGCCAGCTCACGGGACTTGAACACTGAAGCTTTCTTT.

The genes are TRBV5-1 and TRBJ2-1; 16 bases are a match to TRBD2. From germline, CDR1 is SGHRS and CDR2 YFSETQ. With V trimmed by 3 bases and J by 9 bases, 6 bases remained unmatched. CDR3 length: 16 residues. CDR3 in amino acids: CASSSGTSGRAGEQFF. The CDR3 nucleotides are TGCGCCAGCAGCTCCGGGACTAGCGGGAGGGCGGGTGAGCAGTTCTTC.

Only a few counts were recorded for this clone. The chain employs TRBV7-2 and TRBJ2-7; D uncertain. V shed 4 bases and J shed 0 bases, with 16 bases lying between them. This CDR3 has 16 residues. Germline loops: CDR1 SGHTA, CDR2 FQGNSA. CDR3 DNA: TGTGCCAGCAGCTACTCCCGGGCCGGCAACTCCTACGAGCAGTACTTC. It codes for CASSYSRAGNSYEQYF.

This clone was seen more than once but under ten times. Sequence at one end of the junction differs from germline and may be a read error. The chain couples TRBV20-1 to TRBJ2-7, with D possibly matching TRBD2 (7 bases). The CDR3 length is 11 residues. CDR1 is DFQATT and CDR2 is SNEGSKA in the germline V gene (reference sequence). The CDR3 sequence is CSARRGGERFF. DNA for the CDR3: TGCAGTGCCCGAAGGGGGGGGGAGCGTTTCTTC.

This chain links TRBV28 with TRBJ2-5, with 8 bases lining up with TRBD2. CDR1 and CDR2 from the germline V gene are MDHEN and SYDVKM. With 5 bases clipped from V and 2 bases from J, the junction kept 10 bases outside the gene matches. The length of the CDR3 is 16 residues. CDR3 in amino acids: CASSLLAANTQETQYF. The CDR3 DNA follows: TGTGCCAGCAGTCTACTAGCGGCTAACACTCAAGAGACCCAGTACTTC.

The chain recombines TRBV7-2 with TRBJ2-3; 9 nucleotides align to TRBD1. The CDR3 contains 16 residues. In germline, CDR1 is SGHTA, CDR2 FQGNSA. With V trimmed by 5 bases and J by 3 bases, 9 bases remained unmatched. Here the CDR3 DNA reads TGTGCCAGCAGCCGAATCCTAGGACAGGGGACAGATACGCAGTATTTT. Translated: CASSRILGQGTDTQYF.

This clone was observed a few times. The DNA for the CDR3 is TGTGCCAGCAGCTTGGGGGGATTACCCTACGAGCAGTACTTC. Translated: CASSLGGLPYEQYF. The V gene is TRBV5-6, the J gene TRBJ2-7; D is uncertain. V was trimmed by 0 bases and J by 2 bases, leaving 9 bases between them. Germline V gene sequence: CDR1 SGHDT, CDR2 YYEEEE. CDR3 size: 14 residues.

J is TRBJ2-1 and V is TRBV6-4; 9 nucleotides align to TRBD1. This CDR3 comprises 14 residues. The junction had 8 bases not matched to a gene; V was cut back by 4 bases and J by 10 bases. The germline CDR1 and CDR2 sequences are MRHNA and SNTAGT. CDR3 protein: CASSASQGAQEQFF. CDR3 in DNA: TGTGCCAGCAGTGCCTCACAGGGGGCACAGGAGCAGTTCTTC.

This clone has a count of ten or more. This chain uses TRBV7-2 with TRBJ1-5; the D gene is possibly TRBD1 (5 bases). Germline assignment: CDR1 SGHTA and CDR2 FQGNSA. Between the trimmed V and J ends, which lost 5 bases and 7 bases, there was a span of 21 bases. The CDR3 has 16 residues. The CDR3 sequence: CASSQGVRGAHQPQHF. CDR3 coding DNA: TGTGCCAGCAGCCAAGGGGTCAGAGGGGCTCACCAGCCCCAGCATTTT.

Only a few counts were recorded for this clone. DNA of the CDR3: TGTGCCATCGCTCGTGGGGAGACTAGCGGCACCGGGGAGCTGTTTTTT. This gives the protein CAIARGETSGTGELFF. J is TRBJ2-2 and V is TRBV10-3, with TRBD2 matching 9 bases. The junction had 11 bases not matched to a gene; V was cut back by 8 bases and J by 4 bases. Germline loops: CDR1 ENHRY, CDR2 SYGVKD. The CDR3 loop spans 16 amino acids.

J is TRBJ1-1 and V is TRBV18; D ambiguous. Deletions cut 2 bases from V and 1 base from J, with 8 bases between. From germline, CDR1 is KGHSH and CDR2 LQKENI. The CDR3 contains 14 residues. The CDR3 reads CASSPTYGNTEAFF. The CDR3 DNA sequence: TGTGCCAGCTCACCAACTTACGGGAACACTGAAGCTTTCTTT.

In its sample, this clone was seen a few times. This chain connects TRBV7-3 to TRBJ2-5; D uncertain. The germline gives CDR1 SGHTA, CDR2 FQGTGA. The V end lost 5 bases, the J end lost 4 bases, and 11 bases lay between the germline ends. This CDR3 is 13 amino acids long. CDR3 loop: CASSPRPGETQYF. The CDR3 DNA reads TGTGCCAGCAGCCCACGCCCGGGAGAGACCCAGTACTTC.

Only a few counts were recorded for this clone. The gene calls are TRBV6-6 and TRBJ2-7; TRBD1 agrees at 8 bases. V shed 5 bases, J shed 4 bases, and the junction held 13 bases outside the gene matches. Germline V gives CDR1 MNHNY, CDR2 SVGAGI (reference sequence). The CDR3 spans 16 residues. The chain's CDR3 is CASSNGQGRLLYEQYF. The CDR3 DNA is TGTGCCAGCAGTAACGGACAGGGCCGGCTCTTGTACGAGCAGTACTTC.

This clone was found many times. The gene calls are TRBV2 and TRBJ2-1, with 9 bases matching TRBD2. The germline V gene has CDR1 SNHLY and CDR2 FYNNEI. The CDR3 is made up of 15 amino acids. J was trimmed by 5 bases and V by 6 bases; bases with no gene match: 8. CDR3: CASSRSASGNNEQFF. For the CDR3, the DNA is TGTGCCAGCAGCCGGTCGGCTAGCGGGAACAATGAGCAGTTCTTC.

The chain combines TRBV5-6 with TRBJ1-1; no definite D call. The CDR3 spans 13 residues. Germline CDR1 and CDR2: SGHDT and YYEEEE. Trimming shortened V by 4 bases and J by 0 bases, and 7 bases separated the two germline ends. CDR3 protein: CASSPDVNTEAFF. The CDR3 DNA reads as TGTGCCAGCAGCCCCGATGTGAACACTGAAGCTTTCTTT.

This clone was recorded at least ten times. V and J are TRBV10-2 and TRBJ2-4, with D hard to call. Germline V CDR1 and CDR2: WSHSY, SAAADI. CDR3 size: 14 residues. Trimming cost V 2 bases and J 2 bases, with 7 bases left between them. CDR3 sequence reads: CASSELGTKNIQYF. The CDR3 coding sequence is TGCGCCAGCAGTGAGCTGGGAACCAAAAACATTCAGTACTTC.

There are a few counts of this clone. The chain combines TRBV6-6 with TRBJ2-7; 8 nucleotides align to TRBD1. CDR3 length: 16 residues. Germline values: CDR1 MNHNY, CDR2 SVGAGI (reference sequence). J lost 6 bases, V lost 6 bases, and 16 bases had no gene match. CDR3 in amino acids: CASSATQGARLAEQYF. The CDR3 DNA follows: TGTGCCAGCAGCGCCACTCAGGGGGCGCGGTTAGCCGAGCAGTACTTC.

In this sample, this clone turned up many times. The chain couples TRBV10-3 to TRBJ1-5, with a possible D match to TRBD1 (6 bases). The germline V gene has CDR1 ENHRY and CDR2 SYGVKD. The CDR3 runs 15 residues. The V end lost 10 bases, the J end lost 2 bases, and 18 bases lay between the germline ends. CDR3 residues: CATAWGAGGNQPQHF. CDR3 sequence (DNA): TGTGCCACCGCATGGGGGGCCGGAGGCAATCAGCCCCAGCATTTT.

The table lists this clone with many counts. The chain has TRBV7-2 and TRBJ2-3; D is possibly TRBD1 or TRBD2 (5 bases each). The V gene's germline CDR1 is SGHTA and CDR2 FQGNSA. The CDR3 is 16 residues long. The V gene lost 8 bases and the J gene lost 1 base, with 19 bases spanning the gap. Here the CDR3 DNA reads TGTGCCAGCCGTCCCTCCGAGGGGAGAGGCACAGATACGCAGTATTTT. Translation gives CASRPSEGRGTDTQYF.

This clone occurred a few times. The chain links TRBV2 to TRBJ2-1; D remains ambiguous. The length of the CDR3 is 13 residues. Germline V CDR1 and CDR2: SNHLY, FYNNEI. The V end lost 4 bases, the J end lost 5 bases, and 9 bases lay between the germline ends. CDR3 nucleotide sequence: TGTGCCAGCAGTGGTTTTGTCGACAATGAGCAGTTCTTC. Translated, it gives CASSGFVDNEQFF.

This clone appeared a few times. This chain links TRBV7-2 with TRBJ2-3; maybe TRBD2 (6 bases). The CDR3 runs to 15 residues. The V end lost 3 bases, the J end lost 4 bases, and 14 bases lay between the germline ends. The germline V gene has CDR1 SGHTA and CDR2 FQGNSA. CDR3 sequence reads: CASSFNGRGSDTQYF. The CDR3 region has the DNA TGTGCCAGCAGCTTTAACGGGAGAGGGTCAGATACGCAGTATTTT.

The sample holds a few counts of this clone. The chain combines TRBV7-2 with TRBJ2-1, with TRBD2 matching over 7 bases. Germline loops: CDR1 SGHTA, CDR2 FQGNSA. This CDR3 comprises 16 residues. After removal of 0 bases from V and 6 bases from J, the junction contained 8 bases not matched to a gene. The CDR3 DNA sequence: TGTGCCAGCAGCTTAGCGCTCGGGCTAGCGGTCAATGAGCAGTTCTTC. Translated, it gives CASSLALGLAVNEQFF. The variable domain in full, completed from reference TRBV7-2 and TRBJ2-1, reads GAGVSQSPSNKVTEKGKDVELRCDPISGHTALYWYRQSLGQGLEFLIYFQGNSAPDKSGLPSDRFSAERTGGSVSTLTIQRTQQEDSAVYLCASSLALGLAVNEQFFGPGTRLTVL.